This TCR beta chain emerged from a study of blood T cell repertoires in COVID-19. On the study more broadly: T cells, B-cell-depleted T cells, or PBMCs provided the cDNA or gDNA that served as material.

Authors' data handling: Nucleated cell number was recorded as an estimate derived from reference gene primer amplification. Profiling relied on immunoSEQ multiplex PCR, and the TCRdb table lists in-frame clones only, not all of them. From that table come the V and J calls and clone size; the DNA was used to work out D and trimming. The table records some 140,000 clones, about 70% of them present only once. V shed 6 bases and J 1 base; nucleotides not matched to a gene: 10. The CDR3 runs 17 residues. The germline V gene has CDR1 MNHEY and CDR2 SVGEGT. The clonotype originates from a man older than 75 with acute or convalescent COVID-19. V gene TRBV6-2 or TRBV6-3 combines with J gene TRBJ2-5; TRBD2 matches 11 bases. Sequenced sample: peripheral blood. As DNA, the CDR3 is TGTGCCAGCAGCCTGCCTAGCGGGGGGACGTTCCAAGAGACCCAGTACTTC. Its translation is CASSLPSGGTFQETQYF.